Detailed here is one T cell receptor beta chain. The CDR3 is made up of 17 amino acids. CDR1 LGHDT and CDR2 YNNKEL come from the germline V gene (reference sequence). V was trimmed by 2 bases and J by 3 bases, leaving 16 bases between them. This entry belongs to a study of Ad26.COV2.S vaccination and SARS-CoV-2 variants. Produced via immunoSEQ multiplex PCR; TCRdb's table is partial and in-frame only. Of about 180,000 clones in the sample, 87% were seen once. The genes are TRBV3-1 (or the pseudogene TRBV3-2) and TRBJ2-2; tentatively, D is TRBD1 or TRBD2 (6 bases each). The clonotype comes from a human donor who had recovered from COVID-19. This material consisted of peripheral blood, taken after recovery from COVID-19. CDR3 in amino acids: CASSQQKGGWDTGELFF. CDR3 in DNA: TGTGCCAGCAGCCAACAAAAGGGGGGTTGGGACACCGGGGAGCTGTTTTTT.